This T cell receptor (beta chain) was profiled in a study of blood T cell repertoires in COVID-19. Whole-study context: Italy, Spain and the United States were the sources of the convalescent and acute COVID-19 samples. T cells, B-cell-depleted T cells, or PBMCs supplied cDNA or gDNA.

Trimming removed 0 bases at V and 6 bases at J, with 13 bases between. The CDR3 length is 15 residues. Per the germline V gene, CDR1 is SGHKS and CDR2 is YYEKEE (reference sequence). The method was immunoSEQ multiplex PCR; TCRdb's version includes in-frame clones alone and lacks a portion of them. The repertoire holds approximately 190,000 clones, around 90% seen once, with approximately 0.5% in the top ten. This clonotype was obtained from a man aged 50-59 years with acute or convalescent COVID-19. This chain links TRBV5-5 with TRBJ2-1, with a tentative D call TRBD1 (6 bases). The material sequenced was peripheral blood. The CDR3 loop is CASSLAPGTPNEQFF. CDR3 nucleotide sequence: TGTGCCAGCAGCTTGGCCCCAGGGACACCCAATGAGCAGTTCTTC.